The T cell receptor beta chain under discussion was sequenced for a study of control samples from healthy donors and cancer patients. In germline, CDR1 is MGHRA, CDR2 YSYEKL. V shed 0 bases and J 1 base; nucleotides not matched to a gene: 2. This CDR3 has 15 amino acids. Assay used: immunoSEQ multiplex PCR; TCRdb lists only in-frame clones, some missing. The sample has around 130,000 clones, roughly nine tenths seen once. The chain is built from TRBV4-1 and TRBJ1-1; 7 nucleotides agree with TRBD1. The sample taken for sequencing was blood. This clonotype originated in a man aged 45-65 years in good health. CDR3: CASSQDRTGNTEAFF. Written as DNA, the CDR3 is TGCGCCAGCAGCCAAGATCGGACAGGGAACACTGAAGCTTTCTTT.